This is a list of T cell receptor beta chains from one sample in a study of PD-1 blockade in classical Hodgkin lymphoma. Profiled with immunoSEQ multiplex PCR; TCRdb holds only in-frame clones, not every one. The data contain just under 10,000 clones, under 80% of them singletons. The sequencing used CD8+ T cells from blood, collected before the fourth cycle of nivolumab. Source of these receptors: a human donor with classical Hodgkin lymphoma. CDR3s leave out the opening cysteine and the closing phenylalanine or tryptophan. The size field is filled for only some rows; it gives once, few, many or a size class.

size: .
V: TRBV12-5
CDR3: ASGLDPSGGIQY

size: .
V: TRBV6-6
CDR3: ASSFSLGPSVHEQY

size: .
V: TRBV7-9
CDR3: ASSLEVTSPLH

size: few
V: TRBV27
CDR3: ASSFGVSYEQY

size: few
V: TRBV11-2
CDR3: ASSFLGEAF

size: .
V: TRBV7-9
CDR3: ASSLGPGLVNEQF

size: few
V: TRBV6-1
CDR3: ASTPGQAYEQY

size: .
V: TRBV6-6
CDR3: ASSKSGDSAPPQH

size: .
V: TRBV5-1
CDR3: ASSQGSYEQY

size: once
V: TRBV13
CDR3: ASSLRGLIRGEQY

size: .
V: TRBV7-9
CDR3: ASSLMGANEQF

size: .
V: TRBV28
CDR3: ASSYWGNNEKLF

size: .
V: TRBV4-3
CDR3: ASSQDWQATEAF

size: .
V: TRBV9
CDR3: ASSVGSSSSYNEQF

size: few
V: TRBV28
CDR3: ASSYSGANSNQPQH

size: .
V: TRBV27
CDR3: ASSLTPNHPVGYT

size: .
V: TRBV5-4
CDR3: ASSWEGGPLNTEAF

size: .
V: TRBV5-4
CDR3: ASSLGTSGGYEQY

size: .
V: TRBV21-1
CDR3: ASSTSSGANTGELF

size: .
V: TRBV30
CDR3: AWSVGSLSSYEQY

size: .
V: TRBV11-2
CDR3: ASSLYPEGHQIQETQY

size: .
V: TRBV7-8
CDR3: ASMGGRQPQH

size: .
V: TRBV5-6
CDR3: ASSLWGNMFTDTQY

size: .
V: TRBV27
CDR3: ASREGSSYEQY

size: .
V: TRBV27
CDR3: ASSLSFPGGANYGYT

size: .
V: TRBV5-4
CDR3: ASSFYTDTQY

size: .
V: TRBV5-5
CDR3: ASSPTNTEAF

size: .
V: TRBV10-3
CDR3: AISRAGEGYNEQF

size: .
V: TRBV25-1
CDR3: ASSEYSEVDTQY